The entry below gives a single T cell receptor beta chain sequence along with its context. Its cognate antigen is unknown. This sample stems from a study of beta chain features in type 1 diabetes. General study results and limits: Naive, central memory and Treg TCRB repertoires seemed to resemble each other more closely in patients than they did in healthy donors. In all four CD4+ subsets, TCRB CDR3 length was significantly, moderately reduced in type 1 diabetes.

CDR3 length equals 17 residues. Between the trimmed V and J ends, which lost 7 bases and 0 bases, there was a span of 16 bases. CDR1 MNHEY and CDR2 SMNVEV come from the germline V gene (reference sequence). Sequenced material consisted of expressed TCRB transcripts (all of the isolated RNA was reverse transcribed). Profiled with immunoSEQ multiplex PCR; TCRdb holds only in-frame clones, not every one. The sample includes about 300,000 clones, 13% of them seen just once. Sequencing was carried out using naive CD4+ T cells from blood. The chain has TRBV27 and TRBJ2-6, with D maybe TRBD2 (5 bases). The source of this sequence is a woman between 18 and 29 years old with type 1 diabetes. Written as DNA, the CDR3 is TGTGCCAGCAAGGCGGGTTGGGTTTTCTCTGGGGCCAACGTCCTGACTTTC. Protein: CASKAGWVFSGANVLTF.